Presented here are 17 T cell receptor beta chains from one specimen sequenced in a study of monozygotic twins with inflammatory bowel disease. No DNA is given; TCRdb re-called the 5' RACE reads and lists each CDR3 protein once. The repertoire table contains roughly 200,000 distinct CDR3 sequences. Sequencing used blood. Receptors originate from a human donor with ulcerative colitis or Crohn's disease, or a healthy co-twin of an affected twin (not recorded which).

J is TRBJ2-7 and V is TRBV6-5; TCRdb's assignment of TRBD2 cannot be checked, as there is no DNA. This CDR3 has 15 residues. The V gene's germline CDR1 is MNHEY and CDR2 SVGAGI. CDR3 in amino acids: CASSYSTASGYEQYF.

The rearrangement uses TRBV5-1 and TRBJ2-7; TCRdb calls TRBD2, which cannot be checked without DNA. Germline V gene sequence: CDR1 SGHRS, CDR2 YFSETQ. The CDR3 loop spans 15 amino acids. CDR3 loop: CASSSASGGAYEQYF.

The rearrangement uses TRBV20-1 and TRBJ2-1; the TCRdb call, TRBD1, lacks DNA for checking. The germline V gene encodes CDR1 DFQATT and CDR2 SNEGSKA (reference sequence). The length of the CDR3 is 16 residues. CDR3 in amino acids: CSARDLGGAGYNEQFF.

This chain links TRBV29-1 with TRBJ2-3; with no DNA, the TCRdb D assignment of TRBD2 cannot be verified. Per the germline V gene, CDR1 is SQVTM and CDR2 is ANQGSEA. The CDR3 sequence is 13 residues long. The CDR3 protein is CSVILVRPDTQYF.

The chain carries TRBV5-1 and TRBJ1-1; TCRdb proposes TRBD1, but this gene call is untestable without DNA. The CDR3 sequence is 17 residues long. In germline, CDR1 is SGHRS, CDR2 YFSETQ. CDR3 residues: CASRLGQGDPINTEAFF.

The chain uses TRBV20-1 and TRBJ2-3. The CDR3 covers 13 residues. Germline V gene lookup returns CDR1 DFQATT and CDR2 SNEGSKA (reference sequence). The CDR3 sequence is CSASSRLTDTQYF.

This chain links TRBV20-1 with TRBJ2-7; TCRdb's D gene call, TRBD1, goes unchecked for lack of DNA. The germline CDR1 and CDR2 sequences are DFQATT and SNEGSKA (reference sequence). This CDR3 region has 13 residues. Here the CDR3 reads CSAPGGASYEQYF.

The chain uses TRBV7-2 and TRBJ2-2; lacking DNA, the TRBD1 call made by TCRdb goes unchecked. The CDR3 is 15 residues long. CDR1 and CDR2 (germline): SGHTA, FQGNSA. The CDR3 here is CASSFVGGATGELFF.

CDR3 loop: CASSLSNVIDTQYF. The chain combines TRBV5-1 with TRBJ2-3. The CDR3 has 14 amino acids. Per germline, CDR1 SGHRS and CDR2 YFSETQ.

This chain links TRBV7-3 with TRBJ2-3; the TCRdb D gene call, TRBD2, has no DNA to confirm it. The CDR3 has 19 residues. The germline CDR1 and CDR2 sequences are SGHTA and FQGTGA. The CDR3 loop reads CASSLRGLAGALFTDTQYF.

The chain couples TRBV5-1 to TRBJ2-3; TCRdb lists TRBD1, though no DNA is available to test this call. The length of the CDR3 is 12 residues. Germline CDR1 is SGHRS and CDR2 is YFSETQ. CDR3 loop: CASSSQGDTQYF.

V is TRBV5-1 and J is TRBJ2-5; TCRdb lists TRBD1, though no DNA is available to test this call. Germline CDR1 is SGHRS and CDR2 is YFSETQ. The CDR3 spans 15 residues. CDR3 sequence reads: CASSSLPGGSETQYF.

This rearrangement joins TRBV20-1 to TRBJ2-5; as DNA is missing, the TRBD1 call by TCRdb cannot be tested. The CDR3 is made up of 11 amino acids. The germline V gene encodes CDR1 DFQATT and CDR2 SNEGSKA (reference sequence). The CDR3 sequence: CSARPETAYHF.

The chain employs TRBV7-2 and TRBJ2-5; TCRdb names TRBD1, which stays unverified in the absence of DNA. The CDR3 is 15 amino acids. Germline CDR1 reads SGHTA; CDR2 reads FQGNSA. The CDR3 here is CASSEGTGGRETQYF. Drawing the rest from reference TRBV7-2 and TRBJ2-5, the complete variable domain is GAGVSQSPSNKVTEKGKDVELRCDPISGHTALYWYRQSLGQGLEFLIYFQGNSAPDKSGLPSDRFSAERTGGSVSTLTIQRTQQEDSAVYLCASSEGTGGRETQYFGPGTRLLVL.

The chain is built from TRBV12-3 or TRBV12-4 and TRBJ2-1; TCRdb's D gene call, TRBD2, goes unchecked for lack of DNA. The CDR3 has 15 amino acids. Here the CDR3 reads CASSRPGLAYNEQFF.

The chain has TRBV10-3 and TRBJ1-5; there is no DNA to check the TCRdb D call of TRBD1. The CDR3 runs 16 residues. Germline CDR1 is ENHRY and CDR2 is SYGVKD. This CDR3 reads CAISEGGQGRDQPQHF.

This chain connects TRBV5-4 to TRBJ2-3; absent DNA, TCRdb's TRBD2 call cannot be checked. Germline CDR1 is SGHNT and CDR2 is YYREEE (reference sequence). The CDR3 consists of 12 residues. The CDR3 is CASSPAGDTQYF.